This TCR beta chain was recovered during a study of brain T cells in children with intractable seizures. Sequenced by immunoSEQ multiplex PCR; TCRdb stores in-frame clones only, minus some. The profile shows 340,000 or so clones, about 93% of them singletons. Noted time point: blood from clinic visit 5 months post-surgery; TSC patient then seizure free. This clone was counted a single time. The CDR3 covers 14 residues. Germline-derived CDR1 and CDR2 are SGHAT and FQNNGV. V was trimmed by 5 bases and J by 7 bases, leaving 15 bases between them. The clonotype comes from a boy in the first two years of life with tuberous sclerosis and intractable seizures. The specimen was peripheral blood, collected less than 6 months after surgery. The chain carries TRBV11-2 and TRBJ1-3; D is perhaps TRBD1 (6 bases). CDR3 DNA sequence: TGTGCCAGCAGCCCAACAATAACAGGGAACACCATATATTTT. It yields the protein CASSPTITGNTIYF. The full variable domain, its missing parts supplied by reference TRBV11-2 and TRBJ1-3, is EAGVAQSPRYKIIEKRQSVAFWCNPISGHATLYWYQQILGQGPKLLIQFQNNGVVDDSQLPKDRFSAERLKGVDSTLKIQPAKLEDSAVYLCASSPTITGNTIYFGEGSWLTVV.